In its sample, the clone carrying this T cell receptor (beta chain) was seen a few times. No antigen is known for it. This entry belongs to a study of identical twins. Study results and limitations: Cord blood's abundant beta clonotypes had fewer insertions, unlike memory repertoires. Beta out-of-frame sequences displayed a weaker excess of sharing between twins.

Each donor was a healthy Caucasian. TCRdb reprocessed the 5' RACE reads with MiXCR, giving one entry per CDR3 protein. Among a few hundred thousand distinct CDR3 sequences listed, roughly 15% were seen once. The V gene end was trimmed by 4 bases and the J gene end by 2 bases; junction bases not matched to a gene: 5. The CDR3 runs to 16 residues. Germline V gene lookup returns CDR1 SGHRS and CDR2 YFSETQ. The data were also submitted as part of a second study, on yellow fever vaccine responses in identical twins. According to that study: Reported findings indicate that twins' vaccine T cell responses seemed partially convergent, partially personalized.

V and J are TRBV5-1 and TRBJ2-2; 10 bases are shared with TRBD1. This TCR was recovered from a woman under 30 in good health. The sample consisted of CD4+ T cells sorted from blood. The CDR3 coding sequence is TGCGCCAGCAGCGTGGGGGACAGGGGAAACACCGGGGAGCTGTTTTTT. It translates to CASSVGDRGNTGELFF. Complete variable domain (other parts from reference TRBV5-1 and TRBJ2-2): KAGVTQTPRYLIKTRGQQVTLSCSPISGHRSVSWYQQTPGQGLQFLFEYFSETQRNKGNFPGRFSGRQFSNSRSEMNVSTLELGDSALYLCASSVGDRGNTGELFFGEGSRLTVL.